A selection of T cell receptor beta chains follows, all from one sample in a study of vaccination effects on CD4 cells after COVID-19. Assay: immunoSEQ multiplex PCR; the TCRdb copy retains only in-frame clones and omits some. The sample includes some 22,000 clones, 73% of them seen just once. The antigens these receptors bind are not known. The sample was CD4+ T cells from PBMCs cultured with SARS-CoV-2 spike peptides, taken before COVID-19 vaccination. These receptors were collected from a human donor who received a COVID-19 vaccine. Each CDR3 is given without its conserved first and last residue.

TRBJ1-2,TRBV6-4,ASSDGNRGIDGYT
TRBJ2-1,TRBV19,ASSTDRWGIREQF
TRBJ2-5,TRBV11-3,ASSPSSGGGETQY
TRBJ2-5,TRBV6-5,ASRREALAKETQY
TRBJ2-3,TRBV7-9,ASSSGLAGGSYADTQY
TRBJ1-4,TRBV30,AWSRSRSTNEKLF
TRBJ2-7,TRBV5-3,ARSLGTGAYEQY
TRBJ2-1,TRBV19,ASSRARSSYNEQF
TRBJ2-7,TRBV7-8,ASSFGRGTGVYEQY
TRBJ2-7,TRBV6-5,ASRTGTVYEQY
TRBJ1-3,TRBV5-1,ASSQDNSGNTIY
TRBJ1-5,TRBV7-2,ASSLGWSNQPQH
TRBJ1-5,TRBV6-5,ASSAPRGFSQPQH
TRBJ2-3,TRBV5-1,ASSIGTSGGSTDTQY
TRBJ2-5,TRBV11-2,ASSPDWQETQY
TRBJ1-4,TRBV3-1/TRBV3-2,ASSPKGRRGINYNEKLF
TRBJ1-3,TRBV5-4,ASSSTGHSGNTIY
TRBJ2-3,TRBV30,AWIPLGTITDTQY
TRBJ2-7,TRBV3-1/TRBV3-2,ASSQMVGGQTN
TRBJ1-6,TRBV3-1/TRBV3-2,ASSSGTRNSPLH
TRBJ1-6,TRBV4-1,ASSLLNDRGDSPLH
TRBJ2-2,TRBV7-7,ASSSRQVDGELF
TRBJ2-7,TRBV5-6,ASSLVDRGHEQY
TRBJ2-1,TRBV18,ASSLPGTSFNEQF
TRBJ1-2,TRBV5-6,ASSLAYGYT
TRBJ1-1,TRBV6-6,ASSGRQNTEAF
TRBJ2-5,TRBV18,ASSFSGAETQY
TRBJ2-7,TRBV14,ASSQGEGAREQY
TRBJ1-1,TRBV5-1,ASSLNPPNTEAF
TRBJ2-1,TRBV11-2,ASVQDMYNEQF
TRBJ1-4,TRBV7-9,ASSLAGSGTGDEKLF
TRBJ2-7,TRBV5-1,ASSPRTGVFLSYEQY
TRBJ2-2,TRBV7-6,ASSLGRLINTGELF
TRBJ1-1,TRBV2,ASAGLAGPNTEAF
TRBJ1-5,TRBV18,ASSPANRGYQPQH
TRBJ1-1,TRBV29-1,SVLGWGQHRTNTEAF
TRBJ2-1,TRBV6-2/TRBV6-3,ASSYTGGSSYNEQF
TRBJ2-1,TRBV11-2,ASSLADAGTYNEQF
TRBJ2-3,TRBV5-1,ASTRTGTHFQDTQY
TRBJ1-1,TRBV10-3,AKDREWVRTEAF
TRBJ2-1,TRBV5-4,ASSLDLTSGSEQF
TRBJ2-3,TRBV9,ASSPAGATDTQY
TRBJ2-3,TRBV25-1,ASSEGQPPDTQY
TRBJ1-1,TRBV2,ASKSQNTEAF
TRBJ1-1,TRBV9,ASSVEGQALEAF
TRBJ2-7,TRBV5-1,ASSPVPGYEQY
TRBJ2-1,TRBV29-1,SVEVYSYNEQF
TRBJ2-3,TRBV5-1,ASSFVGTTDTQY
TRBJ1-2,TRBV6-2/TRBV6-3,ASSYSTLSGGYT
TRBJ2-2,TRBV24-1,ATSGSLNTGELF
TRBJ2-7,TRBV29-1,SVVGRGQYEQY
TRBJ2-3,TRBV7-9,ASSRGTSGGDTQY
TRBJ2-7,TRBV2,ATREDSSAYEQY
TRBJ2-5,TRBV7-2,ASSLGRVETQY
TRBJ2-6,TRBV6-4,ASSAAPSGANVLT
TRBJ2-7,TRBV7-2,ASSLSSYEQY